This T cell receptor beta chain was profiled in a study of blood T cells in healthy people across ages. General study results and limits: From one million sequenced T cells, diversity estimates were lower bounds.

A word on this clonotype: Its antigen is not known.

V was clipped by 1 base and J by 1 base, with 6 bases between them. The CDR3 is made up of 14 amino acids. Germline V gives CDR1 LGHNA, CDR2 YSLEER. A second about 7 to 12 cycle PCR used barcoded and J-beta primers. Each CDR3 protein gets one entry after TCRdb re-called the 5' RACE reads with MiXCR. Among around 1,900,000 distinct CDR3 sequences listed, about 39% were seen once. The donors, aged roughly 6 to 95, were healthy Caucasians from Russia. J is TRBJ2-3 and V is TRBV4-3; no clear D. This TCR derives from a human donor in good health. Sequences were obtained from blood. This CDR3 is CASSQGFRTDTQYF. The CDR3 nucleotides are TGCGCCAGCAGCCAAGGGTTTCGCACAGATACGCAGTATTTT.